These T cell receptor beta chains were read from a single sample in a study of vaccination effects on CD4 cells after COVID-19. Antigen specificity for these receptors is unknown. Sequencing used immunoSEQ multiplex PCR; TCRdb keeps in-frame clones, though not all of them. The sample lists tens of thousands of clones; around 68% were seen once. The specimen was CD4+ T cells from PBMCs cultured with SARS-CoV-2 spike peptides, collected before COVID-19 vaccination. Receptors originate from a human donor who received a COVID-19 vaccine. Each CDR3 is given with its conserved first and last residue. D genes are given only for firm matches. Clone size appears in some rows only: once, few, many, or a class for an expanded clone.

clone_size,v_call,d_call,j_call,cdr3_nt,cdr3_aa
.,TRBV5-4,TRBD2,TRBJ2-1,TGTGCCAGCAGCCGGACTAGCGGGTGGGGAGGGGGTGAGCAGTTCTTC,CASSRTSGWGGGEQFF
.,TRBV6-5,TRBD1,TRBJ1-1,TGTGCCAGCAGTTATTCCATACAGGGGGGGAACACTGAAGCTTTCTTT,CASSYSIQGGNTEAFF
.,TRBV5-1,.,TRBJ2-7,TGCGCCAGCAGAGGGACGGTCAGCTCCTACGAGCAGTACTTC,CASRGTVSSYEQYF
.,TRBV5-1,TRBD2,TRBJ2-3,TGCGCCAGCAGCCCGGGGACTAGCGGGGCTTCCATTACGCAGTATTTT,CASSPGTSGASITQYF
few,TRBV7-2,.,TRBJ1-5,TGTGCCAGCAGCCCCGAGAACGGTCAGCCCCAGCATTTT,CASSPENGQPQHF
.,TRBV6-5,.,TRBJ1-6,TGTGCCAGCAGTTCTACAGAGGAGCCCCTCCACTTT,CASSSTEEPLHF
.,TRBV5-1,.,TRBJ2-3,TGCGCCACCGCCTGGGGTTCAAGCACAGATACGCAGTATTTT,CATAWGSSTDTQYF
.,TRBV6-2/TRBV6-3,TRBD1,TRBJ1-2,TGTGCCAGCAGTCGTACCAGGGGGCGGAATGGCTACACCTTC,CASSRTRGRNGYTF
.,TRBV10-1,TRBD1,TRBJ2-3,TGCGCCAGCAGTGAAGGCCGGGACAGGGGGCGGACAGATACGCAGTATTTT,CASSEGRDRGRTDTQYF
.,TRBV6-2/TRBV6-3,.,TRBJ1-2,TGTGCCAGCAGTTACGCGGCCGCATATGGCTACACCTTC,CASSYAAAYGYTF
few,TRBV7-3,.,TRBJ2-3,TGTGCCAGCAGCTTAGACCGGTCAGGGACGGATACGCAGTATTTT,CASSLDRSGTDTQYF
.,TRBV2,TRBD2,TRBJ2-7,TGTGCCAGCAGGACTAGCGGGGGGCTGGGCCAGTACTTC,CASRTSGGLGQYF
few,TRBV7-2,.,TRBJ1-3,TGTGCCAGCAGGGCCCCGGGGTATGGAAACACCATATATTTT,CASRAPGYGNTIYF
.,TRBV5-6,.,TRBJ2-7,TGTGCCAGCAGACACGGGGACCGCGCCCCATCCTACGAGCAGTACTTC,CASRHGDRAPSYEQYF
.,TRBV11-3,.,TRBJ1-1,TGTGCCAGCAGCTTAGGCCGGGAAGCTTTCTTT,CASSLGREAFF
.,TRBV11-2,.,TRBJ2-7,TGTGCCAGCAGGAACACAGGCACCTACGAGCAGTACTTC,CASRNTGTYEQYF
.,TRBV4-1,.,TRBJ1-1,TGCGCCAGCAGCCAAACAGGGATCACGAACACTGAAGCTTTCTTT,CASSQTGITNTEAFF
.,TRBV2,TRBD1,TRBJ1-1,TGTGCCAGCGTCCCCCGTACAGGGGGCGTAGGTAACACTGAAGCTTTCTTT,CASVPRTGGVGNTEAFF
.,TRBV6-1,TRBD1,TRBJ1-2,TGTGCCAGCAGTGAAGCTAGGGACAGGGACTATGGCTACACCTTC,CASSEARDRDYGYTF
.,TRBV28,.,TRBJ2-7,TGTGCCAGTGAGAACAGGGCACAGCAGTACTTC,CASENRAQQYF
.,TRBV12-3/TRBV12-4,.,TRBJ1-5,TGTGCCAGCAGTTTTGAGGGACCCCAGCATTTT,CASSFEGPQHF
.,TRBV27,.,TRBJ1-2,TGTGCCAGCAGCTCACAGGGTGGAAACTATGGCTACACCTTC,CASSSQGGNYGYTF
.,TRBV5-4,.,TRBJ1-3,TGTGCCAGCAGCTTGTCCGGGTTAAACTCTGGAAACACCATATATTTT,CASSLSGLNSGNTIYF
few,TRBV3-1/TRBV3-2,.,TRBJ2-4,TGTGCCAGCAGCCATCGAGGGACCAAAAACATTCAGTACTTC,CASSHRGTKNIQYF
.,TRBV6-5,.,TRBJ1-2,TGTGCCAGCAGTTACCTCGGTCTTCATAACTATGGCTACACCTTC,CASSYLGLHNYGYTF
.,TRBV28,TRBD1,TRBJ2-7,TGTGCCAGCAGTTTGGGACAGCGACCCTACGAGCAGTACTTC,CASSLGQRPYEQYF
.,TRBV6-1,.,TRBJ1-3,TGTGCCAGCAGTGACCTACAGAGCTCTGGAAACACCATATATTTT,CASSDLQSSGNTIYF
few,TRBV7-9,TRBD1,TRBJ1-3,TGTGCCAGCAGCCGACAGGGGAATCCTGGAAACACCATATATTTT,CASSRQGNPGNTIYF
few,TRBV4-1,.,TRBJ1-5,TGCGCCAGCAGCCAAGATGGGACCCTGGGCAGTCAGCCCCAGCATTTT,CASSQDGTLGSQPQHF
few,TRBV4-2,TRBD1,TRBJ1-2,TGTGCCAGCAGCCGCGGACGGGGACAGGGATGGGGCTACACCTTC,CASSRGRGQGWGYTF
once,TRBV4-2,.,TRBJ2-3,TGTGCCAGCAGCCAAGGGCTCGGCACAGATACGCAGTATTTT,CASSQGLGTDTQYF
.,TRBV6-5,TRBD1,TRBJ2-1,TGTGCCAGCAGGCAGGGGGTCAACAATGAGCAGTTCTTC,CASRQGVNNEQFF
.,TRBV14,TRBD2,TRBJ2-2,TGTGCCAGCAGCCACCTAGCGGAGAACACCGGGGAGCTGTTTTTT,CASSHLAENTGELFF
.,TRBV27,.,TRBJ2-3,TGTGCCAGCAGTCAGGACAGCTTCACAGATACGCAGTATTTT,CASSQDSFTDTQYF
.,TRBV11-2,.,TRBJ2-2,TGTGCCAGCAGCCCACGGGACTTTCTGACCGGGGAGCTGTTTTTT,CASSPRDFLTGELFF
.,TRBV5-1,.,TRBJ2-2,TGCGCCAGCAGCTTGGAGTGGGGGCGCATCACCGGGGAGCTGTTTTTT,CASSLEWGRITGELFF
.,TRBV5-1,TRBD1,TRBJ1-2,TGCGCCAGCACTACCGACAGGGGGTCCTATGGCTACACCTTC,CASTTDRGSYGYTF
.,TRBV7-2,TRBD1,TRBJ1-1,TGTGCCAGCAGCCCCGGACAGGTGAACACTGAAGCTTTCTTT,CASSPGQVNTEAFF
few,TRBV11-3,.,TRBJ2-2,TGTGCCAGCAGCTTAAGCGGGGAGCTGTTTTTT,CASSLSGELFF
.,TRBV11-3,TRBD1,TRBJ2-3,TGTGCCAGCAGCAGAGGGGGGACAGGACTCACAGATACGCAGTATTTT,CASSRGGTGLTDTQYF
.,TRBV6-6,TRBD1,TRBJ1-1,TGTGCCAGCAGTCACACCCCGCAGGGGGCCTTTATACCTGAAGCTTTCTTT,CASSHTPQGAFIPEAFF
few,TRBV6-6,.,TRBJ2-5,TGTGCCAGCAGTTACTCGAATAGCCTACAAGAGACCCAGTACTTC,CASSYSNSLQETQYF
.,TRBV7-2,TRBD2,TRBJ2-7,TGTGCCAGCAGTCCAAGCGGGGGGGCCTCCTACGAGCAGTACTTC,CASSPSGGASYEQYF
few,TRBV27,.,TRBJ1-5,TGTGCCAGCAGTTTATGTAATCAGCCCCAGCATTTT,CASSLCNQPQHF
.,TRBV7-9,.,TRBJ2-3,TGTGCCAGCAGCCCGACCTCCGTAAGGGGCACAGATACGCAGTATTTT,CASSPTSVRGTDTQYF
.,TRBV5-1,.,TRBJ1-1,TGCGCCAGCGGCGTGGGCACTGAAGCTTTCTTT,CASGVGTEAFF
.,TRBV15,TRBD1,TRBJ1-2,TGTGCCACCACCGCCCTGGGGGGACAGGGAAAGTATGGCTACACCTTC,CATTALGGQGKYGYTF
.,TRBV5-4,TRBD1,TRBJ2-1,TGTGCCAGCAGCTCCCGGGACAGGTACAATGAGCAGTTCTTC,CASSSRDRYNEQFF
.,TRBV7-9,.,TRBJ2-3,TGTGCCAGCAGCTGGGGGGGGGCAACAGATACGCAGTATTTT,CASSWGGATDTQYF
.,TRBV4-2,TRBD2,TRBJ2-1,TGTGCCAGCAGCCAAGAAGGACTAGAACCCTACAATGAGCAGTTCTTC,CASSQEGLEPYNEQFF
once,TRBV4-3,.,TRBJ1-2,TGCGCCAGCAGCCAAGATCGGGGAGGGATTCTCTATGGCTACACCTTC,CASSQDRGGILYGYTF
.,TRBV6-5,TRBD1,TRBJ2-2,TGTGCCAGCAGCCGGGACAGGAACACCGGGGAGCTGTTTTTT,CASSRDRNTGELFF
.,TRBV27,.,TRBJ2-7,TGTGCCAGCAGTACAGGTCCAACCTACGAGCAGTACTTC,CASSTGPTYEQYF
few,TRBV19,.,TRBJ2-1,TGTGCCAGTACCCCAGGGTCTTTTTACTACAATGAGCAGTTCTTC,CASTPGSFYYNEQFF
.,TRBV4-1,.,TRBJ2-2,TGCGCCAGCAGCCAGGCCGGTTACACCGGGGAGCTGTTTTTT,CASSQAGYTGELFF
.,TRBV5-1,.,TRBJ1-4,TGCGCCAGCAGCTCGGGAGTGGGGGGCGCGGTTGAAAAACTGTTTTTT,CASSSGVGGAVEKLFF
.,TRBV6-2/TRBV6-3,.,TRBJ2-3,TGTGCCAGCAGTTACCCGGACCCGCCCAGAGATACGCAGTATTTT,CASSYPDPPRDTQYF
.,TRBV20-1,.,TRBJ1-2,TGCAGTGCTAGAGGGATTGGCTACACCTTC,CSARGIGYTF
few,TRBV3-1/TRBV3-2,.,TRBJ1-1,TGTGCCAGCAGCCAAGAGGGACTGAACACTGAAGCTTTCTTT,CASSQEGLNTEAFF
.,TRBV6-6,.,TRBJ2-1,TGTGCCAGCAGTGACGGGACTTGGGTCACTAATGAGCAGTTCTTC,CASSDGTWVTNEQFF